These 29 T cell receptor beta chains came from one sample sequenced in a study of blood T cell repertoires in COVID-19. Generated by immunoSEQ multiplex PCR, the TCRdb table keeps only in-frame clones and is missing some. The sample lists roughly 41,000 clones, about three quarters occurring once. Sample: peripheral blood. The source is a man between 65 and 85 years old with COVID-19, enrolled during active disease.

This clone was found a few times. The chain couples TRBV28 to TRBJ1-5; no firm D call. Germline values: CDR1 MDHEN, CDR2 SYDVKM. Trimming took 5 bases from V and 5 from J, leaving 13 bases between them. The CDR3 covers 14 residues. CDR3 DNA: TGTGCCAGCAGTCGACTACGCCAAGATCAGCCCCAGCATTTT. Protein product: CASSRLRQDQPQHF.

The rearrangement uses TRBV6-5 and TRBJ1-5; tentatively, D is TRBD1 (6 bases). The CDR3 sequence is 15 residues long. V lost 6 bases and J lost 1, with 13 bases in between. Germline CDR1 MNHEY, CDR2 SVGAGI. The CDR3 coding sequence is TGTGCCAGCAGAATCACAGGGTCGAGCAATCAGCCCCAGCATTTT. This gives the protein CASRITGSSNQPQHF.

This chain connects TRBV18 to TRBJ2-7; the match to TRBD1 covers 8 bases. The CDR3 loop spans 15 amino acids. J gave up 5 bases and V 2 bases, and 8 bases lay outside the gene matches. Germline V CDR1 and CDR2: KGHSH, LQKENI. This CDR3 reads CASSPILGQGHEQYF. The DNA of the CDR3 is TGTGCCAGCTCACCAATCCTAGGACAGGGACACGAGCAGTACTTC.

The chain combines TRBV7-9 with TRBJ2-2; a weak D match, TRBD1 (5 bases). Germline lookup yields CDR1 SEHNR and CDR2 FQNEAQ (reference sequence). The CDR3 length is 16 residues. The V and J ends lost 3 bases and 5 bases respectively, with 16 bases between them. CDR3 bases: TGTGCCAGCAGCTTGCTTCTAGGGGCACGAACCGGGGAGCTGTTTTTT. Translating gives CASSLLLGARTGELFF.

The sample holds one count of this clone. The chain couples TRBV18 to TRBJ2-7; 7 nucleotides match TRBD2. The length of the CDR3 is 15 residues. Germline values: CDR1 KGHSH, CDR2 LQKENI. The J segment lost 2 bases and the V segment lost 3 bases, leaving 7 bases of the junction unmatched. Here the CDR3 reads CASSPGGGSPYEQYF. For the CDR3, the DNA is TGTGCCAGCTCACCGGGTGGCGGGAGTCCCTACGAGCAGTACTTC. Full variable domain (outside the CDR3, taken from reference TRBV18 and TRBJ2-7): NAGVMQNPRHLVRRRGQEARLRCSPMKGHSHVYWYRQLPEEGLKFMVYLQKENIIDESGMPKERFSAEFPKEGPSILRIQQVVRGDSAAYFCASSPGGGSPYEQYFGPGTRLTVT.

This clone was found a few times. V usage is TRBV6-6 and J usage is TRBJ1-5; a weak D match, TRBD1 (6 bases). This CDR3 has 16 residues. Germline V gene sequence: CDR1 MNHNY, CDR2 SVGAGI (reference sequence). Trimming removed 2 bases at V and 6 bases at J, with 17 bases between. The CDR3 spells CASSYQNRVRGQPQHF. CDR3 sequence (DNA): TGTGCCAGCAGTTACCAAAACAGGGTACGGGGTCAGCCCCAGCATTTT.

This chain joins TRBV5-1 and TRBJ2-1; 7 nucleotides match TRBD1. The germline V gene encodes CDR1 SGHRS and CDR2 YFSETQ. The CDR3 is 14 amino acids. Germline trimming cut 0 bases from V and 8 bases from J; bases unmatched to any gene: 5. For the CDR3, the DNA is TGCGCCAGCAGCTTGGTACAGGGGTGGGATGAGCAGTTCTTC. It encodes CASSLVQGWDEQFF.

Only one count was recorded for this clone. This chain connects TRBV5-1 to TRBJ1-3; the D is unclear. The CDR3 extends over 13 amino acids. With 5 bases removed from V and 3 bases from J, the gap between germline ends came to 9 bases. Looked up from germline, CDR1 is SGHRS and CDR2 is YFSETQ. The CDR3 DNA is TGCGCCAGCAGTACCACAGATGGAAACACCATATATTTT. Translating it yields CASSTTDGNTIYF. Full variable domain (rest looked up from reference TRBV5-1 and TRBJ1-3): KAGVTQTPRYLIKTRGQQVTLSCSPISGHRSVSWYQQTPGQGLQFLFEYFSETQRNKGNFPGRFSGRQFSNSRSEMNVSTLELGDSALYLCASSTTDGNTIYFGEGSWLTVV.

V and J are TRBV5-1 and TRBJ2-3; 7 nucleotides align to TRBD1. The CDR3 is 16 residues long. Unmatched junction bases numbered 7, after V lost 3 bases and J lost 0 bases. In germline, CDR1 is SGHRS, CDR2 YFSETQ. In DNA form, the CDR3 reads TGCGCCAGCAGCTGGGGGACAGACTCTAGCACAGATACGCAGTATTTT. Its protein is CASSWGTDSSTDTQYF.

The chain carries TRBV18 and TRBJ1-6, with TRBD1 matching 8 bases. V shed 8 bases, J shed 5 bases, and the junction held 8 bases outside the gene matches. The CDR3 has 15 amino acids. Germline values: CDR1 KGHSH, CDR2 LQKENI. The CDR3 is CASTQTGADNSPLHF. The CDR3 DNA sequence: TGTGCCAGCACGCAGACAGGGGCGGATAATTCACCCCTCCACTTT.

This clone has only a few counts. The genes are TRBV19 and TRBJ1-2; possibly TRBD1 for D (5 bases). The CDR3 contains 14 residues. The V gene's germline CDR1 is LNHDA and CDR2 SQIVND (reference sequence). V dropped 6 bases and J dropped 4 bases, with 15 bases sitting between them. The CDR3 DNA follows: TGTGCCAGTAGCACAGACAGAATACTCTATGGCTACACCTTC. It codes for CASSTDRILYGYTF.

The V call is TRBV12-3 or TRBV12-4, the J call TRBJ2-5, with D tentatively TRBD2 (6 bases). Trimming pared 8 bases from V and 2 bases from J, leaving 12 bases between. This CDR3 is 13 amino acids long. The CDR3 sequence is CASRWTNQETQYF. The CDR3 region has the DNA TGTGCCAGCCGTTGGACTAATCAAGAGACCCAGTACTTC.

This rearrangement joins TRBV28 to TRBJ1-5; tentative D call: TRBD1 (6 bases). Germline V gene sequence: CDR1 MDHEN, CDR2 SYDVKM. Deletions cut 3 bases from V and 0 bases from J, with 12 bases between. CDR3 length equals 16 residues. The CDR3 bases are TGTGCCAGCAGTTTCCTACAGGGATATAGCAATCAGCCCCAGCATTTT. Its protein is CASSFLQGYSNQPQHF.

The CDR3 spells CASSSAGRSTGELFF. The CDR3 nucleotides are TGTGCCAGCAGTTCCGCGGGCAGGTCAACCGGGGAGCTGTTTTTT. This chain links TRBV27 with TRBJ2-2; TRBD2 is a possible D gene (5 bases). The CDR3 sequence is 15 residues long. Between the trimmed V and J ends, which lost 4 bases and 5 bases, there was a span of 14 bases. Germline V gene sequence: CDR1 MNHEY, CDR2 SMNVEV (reference sequence).

This chain connects TRBV28 to TRBJ1-4; D remains ambiguous. The CDR3 has 13 amino acids. Trimming cost V 6 bases and J 6 bases, with 11 bases left between them. The germline gives CDR1 MDHEN, CDR2 SYDVKM. CDR3 DNA: TGTGCCAGCAGAACAAACAGTGATGAAAAACTGTTTTTT. The encoded protein is CASRTNSDEKLFF.

This clone was observed a handful of times. The chain employs TRBV15 and TRBJ2-3; weak D call: TRBD1 (5 bases). V lost 8 bases, J lost 3 bases, and 12 bases lay in between. Germline V CDR1 and CDR2: LNHNV, YYDKDF (reference sequence). This CDR3 spans 13 amino acids. CDR3 amino acids: CATGRGETDTQYF. The CDR3 DNA reads as TGTGCCACCGGAAGGGGCGAAACAGATACGCAGTATTTT.

The genes are TRBV5-1 and TRBJ2-3, with 7 bases lining up with TRBD1. CDR3 size: 15 residues. The V gene end was trimmed by 4 bases and the J gene end by 4 bases; junction bases not matched to a gene: 9. Per germline, CDR1 SGHRS and CDR2 YFSETQ. In DNA form, the CDR3 reads TGCGCCAGCAGCGCACAGGGGCTGGGACCAGATACGCAGTATTTT. This encodes CASSAQGLGPDTQYF.

The CDR3 reads CASTAGGEQFF. The CDR3 DNA follows: TGTGCCAGCACCGCGGGAGGTGAGCAGTTCTTC. V usage is TRBV12-3 or TRBV12-4 and J usage is TRBJ2-1; the match to TRBD2 covers 8 bases. The V and J ends lost 7 bases and 9 bases, in that order; junction bases with no gene match: 2. The CDR3 sequence is 11 residues long.

CDR3 DNA sequence: TGCGCCAGCAGCGGAAGCCTAAGGGGGTATGGCTACACCTTC. It specifies CASSGSLRGYGYTF. The gene calls are TRBV5-1 and TRBJ1-2; D might be TRBD1 (6 bases). V lost 4 bases and J lost 5, with 15 bases in between. The germline CDR1 and CDR2 sequences are SGHRS and YFSETQ. The length of the CDR3 is 14 residues.

The rearrangement links TRBV7-8 to TRBJ2-2, with TRBD1 matching over 7 bases. The CDR3 runs 15 residues. CDR1 is SGHVS and CDR2 is FQNEAQ in the germline V gene. The junction had 9 bases not matched to a gene; V was cut back by 5 bases and J by 6 bases. CDR3 sequence reads: CASSPQGQTSGELFF. In DNA, the CDR3 is TGTGCCAGCAGCCCACAGGGACAGACTTCCGGGGAGCTGTTTTTT.

This chain uses TRBV20-1 with TRBJ2-7; possible D gene TRBD1, 5 bases. From germline, CDR1 is DFQATT and CDR2 SNEGSKA (reference sequence). The CDR3 is 13 amino acids. Trimming left V 3 bases short and J 3 bases short, with 12 bases between. Written as DNA, the CDR3 is TGCAGTGCTAGTGGGATTACAGGCTACGAGCAGTACTTC. Translation: CSASGITGYEQYF.

This clone was observed a handful of times. The genes are TRBV10-3 and TRBJ2-1; 15 positions match TRBD2. The CDR3 has 16 residues. J gave up 12 bases and V 0 bases, and 6 bases lay outside the gene matches. CDR1 and CDR2 from the germline V gene are ENHRY and SYGVKD. CDR3: CAISESFGLAGGMQFF. CDR3 nucleotides: TGTGCCATCAGTGAGTCGTTTGGACTAGCGGGAGGGATGCAGTTCTTC.

This clone appeared a few times. This rearrangement joins TRBV5-5 to TRBJ1-2; D gene uncertain. CDR3 length: 11 amino acids. V lost 2 bases to trimming and J lost 8 bases, with 7 bases between them. Looked up from germline, CDR1 is SGHKS and CDR2 is YYEKEE (reference sequence). CDR3 sequence reads: CASSFPRGYTF. CDR3 sequence (DNA): TGTGCCAGCAGCTTTCCCCGGGGCTACACCTTC.

J is TRBJ1-6 and V is TRBV19, with D possibly matching TRBD1 (5 bases). Trimming pared 5 bases from V and 4 bases from J, leaving 21 bases between. The CDR3 consists of 18 residues. CDR1 LNHDA and CDR2 SQIVND come from the germline V gene (reference sequence). CDR3 amino acids: CASSLVGQGATYNSPLHF. CDR3 sequence (DNA): TGTGCCAGTAGTCTTGTCGGGCAGGGTGCAACTTATAATTCACCCCTCCACTTT.

By share, this clone ranks as medium-sized. The chain has TRBV28 and TRBJ1-5, with D unclear. The CDR3 covers 14 residues. The germline V gene has CDR1 MDHEN and CDR2 SYDVKM. V dropped 4 bases and J dropped 4 bases, with 11 bases sitting between them. The CDR3 nucleotides read TGTGCCAGCAGTTACCTAGAGGGAAATCAGCCCCAGCATTTT. Its translation: CASSYLEGNQPQHF.

The CDR3 spells CATSNTGSYEQYF. For the CDR3, the DNA is TGTGCCACCAGCAACACAGGGTCCTACGAGCAGTACTTC. This chain connects TRBV24-1 to TRBJ2-7; a weak D match, TRBD1 (6 bases). The CDR3 length is 13 residues. CDR1 and CDR2 from the germline V gene are KGHDR and SFDVKD. V was cut by 7 bases and J by 1 base, with 10 bases left in between.

This clone was recorded a few times. The J gene is TRBJ2-1, the V gene TRBV12-5, with D possibly being TRBD1 (6 bases). Germline V gene sequence: CDR1 LGHNT, CDR2 FRNRAP. V dropped 5 bases and J dropped 3 bases, with 11 bases sitting between them. The CDR3 is made up of 14 amino acids. CDR3 sequence: CASGPEDSYNEQFF. The CDR3, as DNA: TGTGCTAGTGGTCCCGAGGACAGCTACAATGAGCAGTTCTTC.

This chain links TRBV6-4 with TRBJ2-2, with TRBD1 matching 9 bases. V trimming: 5 bases; J trimming: 15 bases; junction bases outside the gene matches: 13. From germline, CDR1 is MRHNA and CDR2 SNTAGT. This CDR3 spans 14 amino acids. The CDR3, as DNA: TGTGCCAGCAGTCCCAATCCGGGACAGGGAGGATTGTTTTTT. Its translation is CASSPNPGQGGLFF.

V is TRBV6-5 and J is TRBJ1-2; the match to TRBD1 covers 7 bases. Trimming cost V 2 bases and J 5 bases; bases outside gene matches: 5. In germline, CDR1 is MNHEY, CDR2 SVGAGI. The CDR3 spans 14 residues. DNA for the CDR3: TGTGCCAGCAGTTACCAGGGACAGTCATATGGCTACACCTTC. It yields the protein CASSYQGQSYGYTF.